This T cell receptor (beta chain) comes out of a study of blood T cell repertoires in COVID-19. V shed 7 bases and J shed 8 bases, with 23 bases lying between them. From germline, CDR1 is KGHDR and CDR2 SFDVKD. The CDR3 covers 15 residues. Sequenced by immunoSEQ multiplex PCR; TCRdb stores in-frame clones only, minus some. The sample holds about 68,000 clones, around 90% seen once. This TCR derives from a woman aged 45-65 years with COVID-19, enrolled during active disease. Sequencing was done on a sample of peripheral blood. The chain combines TRBV24-1 with TRBJ2-7, with D possibly matching TRBD2 (7 bases). The CDR3 region is CATSAREGGLPQQYF. The CDR3 DNA reads TGTGCCACCAGCGCTAGAGAGGGGGGGTTGCCACAGCAGTACTTC.